The entry below describes one TCR beta chain. The antigen remains unidentified. The input for sorted-subset replicate PCRs was about 210 ng DNA, some 28,000 T cell genomes. Repertoires were generated with immunoSEQ multiplex PCR, while TCRdb's copy carries only in-frame clones and drops some. The repertoire holds under 1,100,000 clones, with roughly 80% as singletons. Donors, healthy HIV-negative adults, lacked recent acute infections or vaccinations. The sample belongs to a study of shared clonotypes between healthy human individuals. Study-wide findings and caveats: Generation probability values for non-shared clonotypes were lower than those for clonotypes shared by all four donors. The represented genetic and exposure-history diversity was limited by the small number of donors.

Trimming shortened V by 0 bases and J by 6 bases, and 23 bases separated the two germline ends. The V gene's germline CDR1 is WNHNN and CDR2 SYGVQD (reference sequence). The CDR3 is 18 amino acids. This clonotype was sampled from a man aged 18 to 35 in good health. The chain recombines TRBV10-1 with TRBJ1-2, with D possibly matching TRBD1 (6 bases). The specimen sequenced was memory CD4+ T cells sorted from blood. Specified subset: CD45RA-negative fraction. The CDR3 sequence is CASSESWGGTGGPHGYTF. CDR3 DNA: TGCGCCAGCAGTGAGTCGTGGGGAGGGACCGGGGGCCCTCATGGCTACACCTTC.